A selection of T cell receptor beta chains follows, all from one sample in a study of T cells in Graves' hyperthyroidism and ophthalmopathy. TCRdb independently ran MiXCR on the multiplex PCR reads; one entry per CDR3 protein. This table has about 520,000 distinct CDR3 sequences, around 22% appearing once. The sequencing sample was made of blood. The receptors stem from a woman younger than 45 with Graves' ophthalmopathy. Both conserved end residues are part of each CDR3. A D gene is named only where the DNA matches it firmly. Some rows have no size entry. The others give once, few or many, or a class for an expanded clone.

CDR3 DNA,CDR3 protein,clone size,V gene,D gene,J gene
TGTGCCAGCAGAACGACAGGGGGCTTTGAAGCTTTCTTT,CASRTTGGFEAFF,-,TRBV6-2/TRBV6-3,TRBD1,TRBJ1-1
TGTGCCAGCAAACGGACCGGATTTGGGGCCAACGTCCTGACTTTC,CASKRTGFGANVLTF,many,TRBV6-1,-,TRBJ2-6
TGTGCCAGCAGTTACACTATCGGCCCAACCAACACCGGGGAGCTGTTTTTT,CASSYTIGPTNTGELFF,many,TRBV6-5,-,TRBJ2-2
TGTGCCAGCAGCTTAAGTGGGTTAACCGGGGAGCTGTTTTTT,CASSLSGLTGELFF,-,TRBV7-3,-,TRBJ2-2
TGCAGTGCAAGTGGATCAATCCAAGAGACCCAGTACTTC,CSASGSIQETQYF,many,TRBV20-1,-,TRBJ2-5
TGTGCCAGCAGTCCGTCAGGGACTAACTATGGCTACACCTTC,CASSPSGTNYGYTF,many,TRBV27,-,TRBJ1-2
TGTGCCAGCAGGGACGGAGGGGGCTACGAGCAGTACTTC,CASRDGGGYEQYF,many,TRBV7-2,-,TRBJ2-7
TGCGCCAGCAGTTCATCAGCTGGCGGGACCCAGTACTTC,CASSSSAGGTQYF,-,TRBV6-5,-,TRBJ2-5
TGTGCCAGCAGTTCAGGGGGCTCGGGGAATCAGCCCCAGCATTTT,CASSSGGSGNQPQHF,many,TRBV28,TRBD1,TRBJ1-5
TGTGCCACCAGTGGTGGGACAGGGCAAGACTATGGCTACACCTTC,CATSGGTGQDYGYTF,many,TRBV24-1,TRBD1,TRBJ1-2
TGTGCCACCAGCAGAGATCTCTTACCCAACGGGGAGGACACTGAAGCTTTCTTT,CATSRDLLPNGEDTEAFF,-,TRBV15,-,TRBJ1-1
TGTGCCAGCAGTCCCACCGGAGGGTACTATGGCTACACCTTC,CASSPTGGYYGYTF,many,TRBV12-3/TRBV12-4,-,TRBJ1-2
TGTGCCAGCAGCCAGGGACGGCGGGCCCCCTCCTACGAGCAGTACTTC,CASSQGRRAPSYEQYF,few,TRBV4-2,-,TRBJ2-7
TGTGCCAGTAGTACCTCGGACGGCCGAAGGAGACGACCCCAGCATTTT,CASSTSDGRRRRPQHF,many,TRBV19,-,TRBJ1-5
TGTGCCAGCAGTTTATCGTTGCGGAAGGGGGAGACCCAGTACTTC,CASSLSLRKGETQYF,many,TRBV27,-,TRBJ2-5
TGTGCCAGCGGAGAGGGACTACGTGACCAAGAGACCCAGTACTTC,CASGEGLRDQETQYF,-,TRBV2,TRBD2,TRBJ2-5
TGTGCCAGCAGCCCCCGACAAGAGTACACTGAAGCTTTCTTT,CASSPRQEYTEAFF,-,TRBV6-1,-,TRBJ1-1
TGTGCCAGCAGTTACGATACAGGGGTCGTTATATCGGGCTACACCTTC,CASSYDTGVVISGYTF,many,TRBV6-5,TRBD1,TRBJ1-2
TGTGCCAGCAGGCCCGACAGAGGGATCTATGGCTACACCTTC,CASRPDRGIYGYTF,-,TRBV28,-,TRBJ1-2
TGTGCCAGCAGGGCCCGCTATTGGGAGACCCAGTACTTC,CASRARYWETQYF,-,TRBV6-1,-,TRBJ2-5
TGCGCCAGCAGCCAAGATGGGGTAGGGGATTCGGACACTGAAGCTTTCTTT,CASSQDGVGDSDTEAFF,many,TRBV4-3,-,TRBJ1-1
TGTGCCACCAGCGTCCGGGACATATGGAACACTGAAGCTTTCTTT,CATSVRDIWNTEAFF,many,TRBV15,-,TRBJ1-1
TGTGCCAGCAGCTTAAGGGGCGCGGCTATTATATCCTACGAGCAGTACTTC,CASSLRGAAIISYEQYF,once,TRBV13,-,TRBJ2-7
TGTGCCAGCAGTGAGTTGGGGTTGGCCAAAAACATTCAGTACTTC,CASSELGLAKNIQYF,few,TRBV2,-,TRBJ2-4
TGTGCCAGCAGTGAGACAGGGAGGGCCTACGAGCAGTACTTC,CASSETGRAYEQYF,many,TRBV6-1,-,TRBJ2-7
TGTGCCAGCTCCGGGCTCTACACTGAAGCTTTCTTT,CASSGLYTEAFF,many,TRBV2,-,TRBJ1-1
TGTGCCAGCACCTCAGTGTACGAGCAGTACTTC,CASTSVYEQYF,-,TRBV7-2,-,TRBJ2-7
TGTGCCAGCAGTTTCATGGGACAGAGTAACTATGGCTACACCTTC,CASSFMGQSNYGYTF,few,TRBV12-3/TRBV12-4,TRBD1,TRBJ1-2
TGTGCCAGCAGCCATCGGACTGACGATAACTATGGCTACACCTTC,CASSHRTDDNYGYTF,-,TRBV28,-,TRBJ1-2
TGTGCCAGTAGGAGCGGACAGGGGGAAGAGACCCAGTACTTC,CASRSGQGEETQYF,many,TRBV19,TRBD1,TRBJ2-5
TGTGCTAGTGGCCGAGGGAGCTACGAGCAGTACTTC,CASGRGSYEQYF,many,TRBV12-5,-,TRBJ2-7
TGTGCCATCAGTTGGACGGTAGAAGAGACCCAGTACTTC,CAISWTVEETQYF,many,TRBV10-3,-,TRBJ2-5
TGTGCCAGCAGTCCTGGGACAGACGAAGCTTTCTTT,CASSPGTDEAFF,-,TRBV12-3/TRBV12-4,TRBD1,TRBJ1-1
TGTGCCAGCAGTTTAGGTAGACGGGGGCCCGAGAGTAGCAATCAGCCCCAGCATTTT,CASSLGRRGPESSNQPQHF,many,TRBV12-3/TRBV12-4,-,TRBJ1-5